This T cell receptor (beta chain) was sequenced for a study of sequential checkpoint blockade in melanoma. For the study at large: Each arm's sequence ended with maintenance nivolumab.

Documented treatment: randomized to nivolumab then ipilimumab (arm A) or the reverse (arm B). No patient had prior DNA-damaging chemotherapy. PBMC sorting kept live CD3+CD8+ cells without CD19 or CD56. Data came from immunoSEQ multiplex PCR; TCRdb stores just in-frame clones and leaves some out. The sample has 9,500 to 11,000 clones; around 84% are singletons. The CDR3 is 19 amino acids. V lost 5 bases to trimming and J lost 4 bases; unmatched junction nucleotides: 10. Germline V gene data show CDR1 as MDHEN and CDR2 as SYDVKM. This TCR came from a human donor with melanoma. The gene calls are TRBV28 and TRBJ2-6, with 14 bases that match TRBD2. Sequenced here: CD8+ T cells sorted from blood (inferred from file names), sampled from a patient given nivolumab and ipilimumab in sequence. The CDR3 here is CASSKGLAGGSAGANVLTF. For the CDR3, the DNA is TGTGCCAGCAGTAAAGGACTAGCGGGAGGTTCGGCGGGGGCCAACGTCCTGACTTTC.